A selection of T cell receptor beta chains follows, all from one sample in a study of cytomegalovirus exposure and HLA in healthy donors. Generated by immunoSEQ multiplex PCR, the TCRdb table keeps only in-frame clones and is missing some. The sample holds about 150,000 clones; approximately 88% are singletons and the top ten take 0.95% to 1.5%. Sequenced: PBMCs. These receptors were collected from a boy aged 2 to 9 in good health and CMV-seronegative. The CDR3 runs from the conserved cysteine through the conserved F or W. A D gene is named only where the DNA matches it firmly. The size entry is marked missing in some rows and otherwise reads once, few, many or a size class.

V gene: TRBV6-1
D gene: TRBD2
CDR3 length: 15
clone size: -
J gene: TRBJ2-1
CDR3 DNA: TGTGCCAGCTCTACAACTAGCGGGGCCTACAATGAGCAGTTCTTC
CDR3 protein: CASSTTSGAYNEQFF

V gene: TRBV7-2
D gene: TRBD2
CDR3 length: 13
clone size: -
J gene: TRBJ2-7
CDR3 DNA: TGTGCCAGCAGCTCCAGCCGGGGGGGCGAGCAGTACTTC
CDR3 protein: CASSSSRGGEQYF

V gene: TRBV7-2
D gene: -
CDR3 length: 17
clone size: -
J gene: TRBJ1-4
CDR3 DNA: TGTGCCAGCAGCTTAAGGTCCGGGAGGAGACTGGATGAAAAACTGTTTTTT
CDR3 protein: CASSLRSGRRLDEKLFF

V gene: TRBV4-3
D gene: TRBD2
CDR3 length: 17
clone size: -
J gene: TRBJ2-3
CDR3 DNA: TGCGCCAGCAGCCAAGATGTGGGGCGGGGGATCACAGATACGCAGTATTTT
CDR3 protein: CASSQDVGRGITDTQYF

V gene: TRBV5-6
D gene: TRBD1
CDR3 length: 14
clone size: -
J gene: TRBJ1-2
CDR3 DNA: TGTGCCAGCAGCTGGGACAGGGAGGTAAATGGCTACACCTTC
CDR3 protein: CASSWDREVNGYTF

V gene: TRBV6-1
D gene: -
CDR3 length: 17
clone size: -
J gene: TRBJ2-3
CDR3 DNA: TGTGCCAGCAGTGAATGGGTAGGGCGGGATTGGGGAGATACGCAGTATTTT
CDR3 protein: CASSEWVGRDWGDTQYF

V gene: TRBV18
D gene: TRBD1
CDR3 length: 14
clone size: -
J gene: TRBJ1-2
CDR3 DNA: TGTGCCAGCTCACCAACACAGGGGCGCTATGGCTACACCTTC
CDR3 protein: CASSPTQGRYGYTF

V gene: TRBV4-1
D gene: TRBD2
CDR3 length: 17
clone size: -
J gene: TRBJ2-1
CDR3 DNA: TGCGCCAGCAGCCAAGTTGGTGGCGGGAGGGCCTACAATGAGCAGTTCTTC
CDR3 protein: CASSQVGGGRAYNEQFF

V gene: TRBV5-1
D gene: TRBD1
CDR3 length: 16
clone size: -
J gene: TRBJ1-1
CDR3 DNA: TGCGCCAGCAGCTCACCCCCGACAGGGAAGGACACTGAAGCTTTCTTT
CDR3 protein: CASSSPPTGKDTEAFF

V gene: TRBV5-6
D gene: TRBD1
CDR3 length: 16
clone size: -
J gene: TRBJ2-3
CDR3 DNA: TGTGCCAGCAGCCTTGGGGGGACAGGGAGCACAGATACGCAGTATTTT
CDR3 protein: CASSLGGTGSTDTQYF

V gene: TRBV6-5
D gene: TRBD1
CDR3 length: 15
clone size: -
J gene: TRBJ2-2
CDR3 DNA: TGTGCCAGCAGAAAGGACAGGGGTGGCACCGGGGAGCTGTTTTTT
CDR3 protein: CASRKDRGGTGELFF

V gene: TRBV15
D gene: -
CDR3 length: 17
clone size: -
J gene: TRBJ1-2
CDR3 DNA: TGTGCCACCAACCTCCCGCCCGACAACCCGGGGAACTATGGCTACACCTTC
CDR3 protein: CATNLPPDNPGNYGYTF

V gene: TRBV9
D gene: -
CDR3 length: 13
clone size: once
J gene: TRBJ2-3
CDR3 DNA: TGTGCCAGCAGCGTAGGAGAGGGAGATACGCAGTATTTT
CDR3 protein: CASSVGEGDTQYF

V gene: TRBV7-9
D gene: TRBD1
CDR3 length: 16
clone size: -
J gene: TRBJ2-3
CDR3 DNA: TGTGCCAGCAGCTTGGACAGGGGGCAAGGCACAGATACGCAGTATTTT
CDR3 protein: CASSLDRGQGTDTQYF

V gene: TRBV7-9
D gene: -
CDR3 length: 17
clone size: -
J gene: TRBJ1-5
CDR3 DNA: TGTGCCAGCAGCTCAGGGTCGGGCATCAGCGCAAATCAGCCCCAGCATTTT
CDR3 protein: CASSSGSGISANQPQHF

V gene: TRBV4-3
D gene: TRBD2
CDR3 length: 17
clone size: -
J gene: TRBJ2-3
CDR3 DNA: TGCGCCAGCAGCCAAGATTCGCGAGCGGGAGCGGGAGATACGCAGTATTTT
CDR3 protein: CASSQDSRAGAGDTQYF

V gene: TRBV27
D gene: TRBD1
CDR3 length: 14
clone size: -
J gene: TRBJ1-1
CDR3 DNA: TGTGCCAGCAGGACGGGACAGATGAACACTGAAGCTTTCTTT
CDR3 protein: CASRTGQMNTEAFF

V gene: TRBV19
D gene: -
CDR3 length: 15
clone size: -
J gene: TRBJ1-1
CDR3 DNA: TGTGCCAGTAATTTGCGGGCAGTAGGGGGCACTGAAGCTTTCTTT
CDR3 protein: CASNLRAVGGTEAFF

V gene: TRBV4-3
D gene: -
CDR3 length: 13
clone size: few
J gene: TRBJ1-1
CDR3 DNA: TGCGCCAGCTCCAAAGGGGTTGGCGCTGAAGCTTTCTTT
CDR3 protein: CASSKGVGAEAFF

V gene: TRBV10-1
D gene: -
CDR3 length: 16
clone size: -
J gene: TRBJ1-1
CDR3 DNA: TGCGCCAGCAGTGAGTCGATGGGGCAGATCAACACTGAAGCTTTCTTT
CDR3 protein: CASSESMGQINTEAFF

V gene: TRBV4-2
D gene: -
CDR3 length: 18
clone size: -
J gene: TRBJ2-3
CDR3 DNA: TGTGCCAGCAGCCAAGGCTTAGCGGAGGGGACTAGCACAGATACGCAGTATTTT
CDR3 protein: CASSQGLAEGTSTDTQYF

V gene: TRBV6-5
D gene: -
CDR3 length: 14
clone size: once
J gene: TRBJ1-1
CDR3 DNA: TGTGCCAGCAGTTTCCAGAAAAACCCCGTTGTAGCTTTCTTT
CDR3 protein: CASSFQKNPVVAFF

V gene: TRBV5-6
D gene: -
CDR3 length: 14
clone size: -
J gene: TRBJ2-5
CDR3 DNA: TGTGCCAGCAGCTTGGAGGACTACCAAGAGACCCAGTACTTC
CDR3 protein: CASSLEDYQETQYF

V gene: TRBV5-1
D gene: -
CDR3 length: 13
clone size: -
J gene: TRBJ1-1
CDR3 DNA: TGCGCCAGCAGCTGGGGAGAGAACACTGAAGCTTTCTTT
CDR3 protein: CASSWGENTEAFF

V gene: TRBV30
D gene: -
CDR3 length: 16
clone size: -
J gene: TRBJ2-1
CDR3 DNA: TGTGCCTGGAAACACCGGGTAGGAGGTAGCGGCAATGAGCAGTTCTTC
CDR3 protein: CAWKHRVGGSGNEQFF

V gene: TRBV21-1
D gene: -
CDR3 length: 15
clone size: -
J gene: TRBJ2-2
CDR3 DNA: TGTGCCAGCAGTAATGACAGGGTGGGCACCGGGGAGCTGTTTTTT
CDR3 protein: CASSNDRVGTGELFF

V gene: TRBV30
D gene: -
CDR3 length: 15
clone size: -
J gene: TRBJ2-1
CDR3 DNA: TGTGCCTGCGACCACTTGGGCCCCTCCTACAATGAGCAGTTCTTC
CDR3 protein: CACDHLGPSYNEQFF

V gene: TRBV7-2
D gene: -
CDR3 length: 15
clone size: -
J gene: TRBJ2-3
CDR3 DNA: TGTGCCAGCAGACGCGGCTCCCTTACAACAGATACGCAGTATTTT
CDR3 protein: CASRRGSLTTDTQYF

V gene: TRBV6-6
D gene: TRBD2
CDR3 length: 15
clone size: once
J gene: TRBJ2-3
CDR3 DNA: TGTGCCAGCAGCCCAAGACTAGCGGGCACAGATACGCAGTATTTT
CDR3 protein: CASSPRLAGTDTQYF

V gene: TRBV5-1
D gene: TRBD2
CDR3 length: 17
clone size: -
J gene: TRBJ2-1
CDR3 DNA: TGCGCCAGCAGCTCAGCCCCCGGGACTAGCGGGAACAATGAGCAGTTCTTC
CDR3 protein: CASSSAPGTSGNNEQFF

V gene: TRBV9
D gene: TRBD1
CDR3 length: 18
clone size: -
J gene: TRBJ2-2
CDR3 DNA: TGTGCCAGCAGCTATTCCGACACCGGGACAGGGAGCACCGGGGAGCTGTTTTTT
CDR3 protein: CASSYSDTGTGSTGELFF

V gene: TRBV5-6
D gene: TRBD1
CDR3 length: 14
clone size: few
J gene: TRBJ1-1
CDR3 DNA: TGTGCCAGCATCGCAGGGGGCGCGAACACTGAAGCTTTCTTT
CDR3 protein: CASIAGGANTEAFF

V gene: TRBV6-5
D gene: -
CDR3 length: 14
clone size: -
J gene: TRBJ2-2
CDR3 DNA: TGTGCCAGCAGTTACCGGGGGAACACCGGGGAGCTGTTTTTT
CDR3 protein: CASSYRGNTGELFF

V gene: TRBV4-3
D gene: TRBD2
CDR3 length: 15
clone size: -
J gene: TRBJ2-1
CDR3 DNA: TGCGCCAGCAGCCAAACTAGCGGGGGGACGAATGAGCAGTTCTTC
CDR3 protein: CASSQTSGGTNEQFF

V gene: TRBV7-2
D gene: -
CDR3 length: 14
clone size: once
J gene: TRBJ1-5
CDR3 DNA: TGTGCCAGCAGCGAAACAGGTTGGAGTCAGCCCCAGCATTTT
CDR3 protein: CASSETGWSQPQHF

V gene: TRBV7-2
D gene: -
CDR3 length: 16
clone size: -
J gene: TRBJ2-1
CDR3 DNA: TGTGCCAGCAGCTCTCAAGGAGGGATAATCTACAATGAGCAGTTCTTC
CDR3 protein: CASSSQGGIIYNEQFF

V gene: TRBV18
D gene: -
CDR3 length: 13
clone size: -
J gene: TRBJ2-2
CDR3 DNA: TGTGCCAGCTCACCCGACTGGACCGGGGAGCTGTTTTTT
CDR3 protein: CASSPDWTGELFF

V gene: TRBV19
D gene: TRBD1
CDR3 length: 14
clone size: -
J gene: TRBJ1-5
CDR3 DNA: TGTGCCAGTAGTATCCAGGGGGCAGGGCAGCCCCAGCATTTT
CDR3 protein: CASSIQGAGQPQHF

V gene: TRBV29-1
D gene: TRBD1
CDR3 length: 16
clone size: -
J gene: TRBJ2-7
CDR3 DNA: TGCAGCGTTGAAACCTTAGCCGGGACAGGACACTACGAGCAGTACTTC
CDR3 protein: CSVETLAGTGHYEQYF

V gene: TRBV13
D gene: TRBD2
CDR3 length: 16
clone size: -
J gene: TRBJ2-7
CDR3 DNA: TGTGCCAGCAGCGCCCCAGGGACTAGCGGGACCTACGAGCAGTACTTC
CDR3 protein: CASSAPGTSGTYEQYF

V gene: TRBV5-6
D gene: TRBD1
CDR3 length: 15
clone size: -
J gene: TRBJ1-2
CDR3 DNA: TGTGCCAGCAGCTTCTCTGGACAGGGAATCTCTGGCTACACCTTC
CDR3 protein: CASSFSGQGISGYTF